Below are 13 T cell receptor beta chains sequenced from a single sample in a study of blood T cell repertoires in COVID-19. Sequencing used immunoSEQ multiplex PCR; TCRdb keeps in-frame clones, though not all of them. The data show 250,000 to 300,000 clones, with roughly 88% seen just once and about 2.1% held by the top ten. Sequencing input: PBMCs or T cells enriched from blood (not recorded which). The source is a woman in her forties with acute COVID-19.

The V gene is TRBV7-9, the J gene TRBJ1-1; D is unresolved. The CDR3 loop spans 14 amino acids. Trimming removed 4 bases from V and 0 bases from J, with 9 bases in between. CDR1 and CDR2 (germline): SEHNR, FQNEAQ (reference sequence). The CDR3 reads CASSYLTLNTEAFF. Written as DNA, the CDR3 is TGTGCCAGCAGCTACTTGACACTGAACACTGAAGCTTTCTTT.

J is TRBJ1-6 and V is TRBV2; TRBD1 aligns across 7 bases. V gave up 2 bases and J gave up 6 bases; unmatched junction bases: 4. The CDR3 is 15 amino acids. CDR1 and CDR2 from the germline V gene are SNHLY and FYNNEI. The CDR3 region has the DNA TGTGCCAGCAGTGAAATGGGACAGACTAATTCACCCCTCCACTTT. It specifies CASSEMGQTNSPLHF.

This clone was picked up one time. The chain employs TRBV6-5 and TRBJ2-3; TRBD2 aligns across 9 bases. CDR3 size: 15 residues. Trimming removed 7 bases from V and 5 bases from J; junction bases left unmatched: 10. Germline loops: CDR1 MNHEY, CDR2 SVGAGI. This chain's CDR3 is CASTALAGALDTQYF. CDR3 nucleotides: TGTGCCAGCACCGCCTTAGCGGGGGCTCTAGATACGCAGTATTTT.

CDR3 DNA: TGTGCCAGCAGCTTGGGGGGACTAGCGAGTCTGGGCGAGCAGTTCTTC. This translates into CASSLGGLASLGEQFF. V is TRBV5-4 and J is TRBJ2-1, with 10 bases aligning to TRBD2. The CDR3 loop spans 16 amino acids. J gave up 10 bases and V 0 bases, and 10 bases lay outside the gene matches. Germline CDR1 and CDR2: SGHNT and YYREEE (reference sequence).

The rearrangement links TRBV5-1 to TRBJ2-5; the D gene is possibly TRBD1 (7 bases). Looked up from germline, CDR1 is SGHRS and CDR2 is YFSETQ. V shed 3 bases and J shed 2 bases, with 11 bases lying between them. This CDR3 has 14 amino acids. The CDR3 DNA reads TGCGCCAGCAGCTCGGGGGACAGTCAAGAGACCCAGTACTTC. It encodes CASSSGDSQETQYF. Drawing the rest from reference TRBV5-1 and TRBJ2-5, the complete variable domain is KAGVTQTPRYLIKTRGQQVTLSCSPISGHRSVSWYQQTPGQGLQFLFEYFSETQRNKGNFPGRFSGRQFSNSRSEMNVSTLELGDSALYLCASSSGDSQETQYFGPGTRLLVL.

The chain carries TRBV11-3 and TRBJ2-7, with 7 bases lining up with TRBD2. CDR3 length equals 15 residues. Germline V gene data show CDR1 as SGHNT and CDR2 as YENEEA. J lost 3 bases, V lost 5 bases, and 10 bases had no gene match. The CDR3 nucleotides read TGTGCCAGCAGCCCCCGACTAGCCCCCTACTACGAGCAGTACTTC. It translates to CASSPRLAPYYEQYF.

This clone was picked up a small number of times. The chain links TRBV2 to TRBJ1-5, with 8 bases lining up with TRBD1. CDR3 size: 14 residues. Germline V gene data show CDR1 as SNHLY and CDR2 as FYNNEI. With 5 bases clipped from V and 4 bases from J, the junction kept 4 bases outside the gene matches. The CDR3 sequence: CASSTTGDNQPQHF. Written as DNA, the CDR3 is TGTGCCAGCAGTACGACAGGGGATAATCAGCCCCAGCATTTT.

This clone occurred once. The chain joins TRBV7-2 to TRBJ2-7; TRBD2 matches at 9 bases. Trimming took 3 bases from V and 4 from J; bases not matched to a gene: 10. Germline CDR1 and CDR2: SGHTA and FQGNSA. This CDR3 contains 16 residues. DNA of the CDR3: TGTGCCAGCAGCTTTAACACCGCGGGAGGGCCTTACGAGCAGTACTTC. This sequence encodes CASSFNTAGGPYEQYF.

V usage is TRBV6-2 or TRBV6-3 and J usage is TRBJ2-3, with 7 positions matching TRBD2. Losses at the gene ends were 5 bases for V and 3 bases for J; bases not matched to a gene: 8. The germline V gene has CDR1 MNHEY and CDR2 SVGEGT. CDR3 length: 15 residues. The CDR3 DNA sequence: TGTGCCAGCAGTCTCAGCGGGATGGGGACAGATACGCAGTATTTT. This translates into CASSLSGMGTDTQYF.

The chain is built from TRBV29-1 and TRBJ1-2; the D gene is possibly TRBD1 (6 bases). V gave up 7 bases and J gave up 4 bases, with 25 bases separating them. The CDR3 loop spans 16 amino acids. CDR1 and CDR2 from the germline V gene are SQVTM and ANQGSEA. CDR3 nucleotide sequence: TGCAGCGACCAAGGGTCTGGGCAGGGGCCTTCCTATGGCTACACCTTC. It translates to CSDQGSGQGPSYGYTF.

With respect to this clone: Other DNA sequences in this sample translate to the same CDR3. The chain recombines TRBV6-5 with TRBJ2-3, with 7 bases that match TRBD2. The CDR3 is made up of 14 amino acids. With 3 bases clipped from V and 3 bases from J, the junction kept 3 bases outside the gene matches. Germline CDR1 and CDR2: MNHEY and SVGAGI. The CDR3 loop is CASSYVGGTDTQYF. The CDR3, as DNA: TGTGCCAGCAGTTATGTGGGGGGGACAGATACGCAGTATTTT.

This chain links TRBV7-2 with TRBJ2-3; the match to TRBD1 covers 7 bases. Unmatched junction bases numbered 6, after V lost 5 bases and J lost 4 bases. The CDR3 sequence is 14 residues long. Germline V gives CDR1 SGHTA, CDR2 FQGNSA. The CDR3 sequence is CASSKGTAADTQYF. CDR3 in DNA: TGTGCCAGCAGCAAGGGGACAGCGGCAGATACGCAGTATTTT.

This clone was counted only a few times. The CDR3 region has the DNA TGTGCCAGCAGCCCTGACCTTAGCGGGACTACTTACGAGCAGTACTTC. This translates into CASSPDLSGTTYEQYF. The rearrangement joins TRBV11-2 to TRBJ2-7; 8 bases agree with TRBD2. CDR3 length equals 16 residues. Germline V gene data show CDR1 as SGHAT and CDR2 as FQNNGV. The V and J ends lost 5 bases and 4 bases, in that order; junction bases with no gene match: 13.